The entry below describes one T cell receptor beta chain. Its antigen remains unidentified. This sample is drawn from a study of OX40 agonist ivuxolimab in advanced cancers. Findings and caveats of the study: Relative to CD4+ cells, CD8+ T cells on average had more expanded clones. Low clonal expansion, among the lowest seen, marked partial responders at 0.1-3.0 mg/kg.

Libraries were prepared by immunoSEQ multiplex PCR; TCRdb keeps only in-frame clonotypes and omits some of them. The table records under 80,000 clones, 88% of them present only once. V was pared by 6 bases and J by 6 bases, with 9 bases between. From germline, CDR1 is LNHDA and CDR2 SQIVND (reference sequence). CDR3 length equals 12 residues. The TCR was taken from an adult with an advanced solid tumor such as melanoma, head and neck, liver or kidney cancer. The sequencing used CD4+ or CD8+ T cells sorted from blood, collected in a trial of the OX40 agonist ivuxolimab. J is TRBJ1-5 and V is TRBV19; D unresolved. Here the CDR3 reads CASRWELQPQHF. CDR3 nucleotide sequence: TGTGCCAGTAGATGGGAACTTCAGCCCCAGCATTTT.